Shown below are 20 T cell receptor beta chains from a single sample sequenced in a study of T cell responses to AZD1222 COVID-19 vaccine. Clones were read by immunoSEQ multiplex PCR, and TCRdb kept only the in-frame ones, dropping some. The table records tens of thousands of clones, around three quarters of them present only once. The sample here was peripheral blood, taken 28 days after the second AZD1222 dose. The source of these receptors is an adult who received the AZD1222 COVID-19 vaccine.

This chain connects TRBV7-9 to TRBJ1-1; D is possibly TRBD1 (5 bases). The V end lost 4 bases, the J end lost 3 bases, and 12 bases lay between the germline ends. Germline V gene data show CDR1 as SEHNR and CDR2 as FQNEAQ (reference sequence). The CDR3 is 14 residues long. The CDR3 coding sequence is TGTGCCAGCAGCTCTTTAACAGGAGACACTGAAGCTTTCTTT. It encodes CASSSLTGDTEAFF. The full variable domain, in which reference TRBV7-9 and TRBJ1-1 provide the parts outside the CDR3, is DTGVSQNPRHKITKRGQNVTFRCDPISEHNRLYWYRQTLGQGPEFLTYFQNEAQLEKSRLLSDRFSAERPKGSFSTLEIQRTEQGDSAMYLCASSSLTGDTEAFFGQGTRLTVV.

This rearrangement joins TRBV12-5 to TRBJ2-3; 13 bases fit TRBD2. V dropped 5 bases and J dropped 2; count of bases not matched to a gene: 4. Per the germline V gene, CDR1 is LGHNT and CDR2 is FRNRAP. The CDR3 loop spans 16 amino acids. CDR3 protein: CASGPGLAGVTDTQYF. As DNA, the CDR3 is TGTGCTAGTGGTCCAGGACTAGCGGGGGTCACAGATACGCAGTATTTT.

The chain combines TRBV5-6 with TRBJ1-3, with TRBD1 matching over 7 bases. Looked up from germline, CDR1 is SGHDT and CDR2 is YYEEEE. The CDR3 loop spans 16 amino acids. Germline trimming cut 1 base from V and 4 bases from J; bases unmatched to any gene: 8. CDR3 nucleotides: TGTGCCAGCAGCTTGAGGTACAGGGGTACCGGAAACACCATATATTTT. This codes for CASSLRYRGTGNTIYF.

The V and J genes are TRBV28 and TRBJ2-5; 9 bases are a match to TRBD1. CDR3 length: 18 amino acids. Looked up from germline, CDR1 is MDHEN and CDR2 is SYDVKM. The J segment lost 1 base and the V segment lost 6 bases, leaving 15 bases of the junction unmatched. CDR3 protein: CASRAGTGSPPAQETQYF. The CDR3 nucleotides are TGTGCCAGCAGAGCCGGGACAGGGTCGCCGCCTGCCCAAGAGACCCAGTACTTC.

The gene calls are TRBV10-3 and TRBJ2-7; D call uncertain. Germline V gene lookup returns CDR1 ENHRY and CDR2 SYGVKD. Trimming removed 8 bases from V and 0 bases from J, with 20 bases in between. This CDR3 has 16 residues. The CDR3 DNA sequence: TGTGCCATCGGGTCCCCGGCAGGCCTCCGCTCCTACGAGCAGTACTTC. Its translation is CAIGSPAGLRSYEQYF.

The V gene is TRBV6-5, the J gene TRBJ1-1, with a tentative D call TRBD1 (5 bases). Germline V lookup: CDR1 MNHEY, CDR2 SVGAGI. Trimming stripped 1 base from V and 1 base from J, with 7 bases between. CDR3 length equals 14 residues. CDR3 coding DNA: TGTGCCAGCAGTTACTTGGGGCCGAACACTGAAGCTTTCTTT. Translating gives CASSYLGPNTEAFF.

The chain links TRBV4-2 to TRBJ1-4; the D is unclear. From germline, CDR1 is LGHNA and CDR2 YNFKEQ. CDR3 length: 17 residues. V lost 1 base and J 8 bases, leaving 20 bases between the germline ends. The CDR3 protein is CASSQASMYSPGEKLFF. The CDR3 nucleotides are TGTGCCAGCAGCCAAGCTTCTATGTACAGTCCTGGAGAAAAACTGTTTTTT.

This clone came up once. CDR3 region: CRGGAGDTQYF. For the CDR3, the DNA is TGCAGGGGGGGGGCTGGAGATACGCAGTATTTT. The chain links TRBV20-1 to TRBJ2-3, with D possibly matching TRBD2 (7 bases). From germline, CDR1 is DFQATT and CDR2 SNEGSKA (reference sequence). This CDR3 has 11 amino acids.

This clone has only a few counts. This rearrangement joins TRBV18 to TRBJ1-1; D perhaps matches TRBD1 (5 bases). CDR3 length equals 14 residues. Per germline, CDR1 KGHSH and CDR2 LQKENI. The V gene lost 3 bases and the J gene lost 4 bases, with 12 bases spanning the gap. CDR3 protein: CASSPVGGSTEAFF. CDR3 sequence (DNA): TGTGCCAGCTCACCTGTCGGGGGGAGCACTGAAGCTTTCTTT.

The V call is TRBV18, the J call TRBJ2-3, with D uncertain. V gave up 0 bases and J gave up 0 bases, with 4 bases separating them. CDR1 is KGHSH, CDR2 LQKENI, per germline. The length of the CDR3 is 14 residues. The CDR3, as DNA: TGTGCCAGCTCACCACCGACTAGCACAGATACGCAGTATTTT. It yields the protein CASSPPTSTDTQYF.

In its sample, this clone was seen a few times. This sequence joins TRBV2 and TRBJ2-7; the match to TRBD2 covers 7 bases. Germline assignment: CDR1 SNHLY and CDR2 FYNNEI. J gave up 0 bases and V 5 bases, and 13 bases lay outside the gene matches. CDR3 length: 17 residues. CDR3 sequence: CASSPAGVGAYSYEQYF. The CDR3 nucleotides are TGTGCCAGCAGTCCCGCGGGGGTCGGGGCTTACTCCTACGAGCAGTACTTC.

V and J are TRBV6-5 and TRBJ1-2; tentative D call: TRBD1 (5 bases). The CDR3 consists of 13 residues. Germline lookup yields CDR1 MNHEY and CDR2 SVGAGI. The V and J ends lost 6 bases and 5 bases respectively, with 13 bases between them. The CDR3 region has the DNA TGTGCCAGCAGGGCAGGGCCGGGGTATGGCTACACCTTC. Translation: CASRAGPGYGYTF.

This chain uses TRBV7-2 with TRBJ1-2; D gene unclear. Trimming shortened V by 5 bases and J by 0 bases, and 13 bases separated the two germline ends. This CDR3 comprises 15 residues. Germline V CDR1 and CDR2: SGHTA, FQGNSA. CDR3: CASSPRTAANYGYTF. The CDR3 coding sequence is TGTGCCAGCAGCCCCCGGACCGCAGCTAACTATGGCTACACCTTC.

This chain uses TRBV5-4 with TRBJ2-3; 8 positions agree with TRBD1. Per germline, CDR1 SGHNT and CDR2 YYREEE (reference sequence). The V segment lost 0 bases and the J segment 9 bases; nucleotides outside the gene matches: 6. The length of the CDR3 is 14 residues. CDR3 in DNA: TGTGCCAGCAGCTTGGGACAGGGGCTGGAAACGCAGTATTTT. This encodes CASSLGQGLETQYF.

The chain joins TRBV5-1 to TRBJ2-7; tentative D call: TRBD1 (5 bases). Germline CDR1 reads SGHRS; CDR2 reads YFSETQ. The germline V and J ends were trimmed by 3 bases and 3 bases, with 10 bases remaining between them. The CDR3 runs to 13 residues. CDR3 loop: CASSSGPGYEQYF. Written as DNA, the CDR3 is TGCGCCAGCAGCTCAGGGCCCGGCTACGAGCAGTACTTC. Variable domain in full (rest from reference TRBV5-1 and TRBJ2-7): KAGVTQTPRYLIKTRGQQVTLSCSPISGHRSVSWYQQTPGQGLQFLFEYFSETQRNKGNFPGRFSGRQFSNSRSEMNVSTLELGDSALYLCASSSGPGYEQYFGPGTRLTVT.

This chain uses TRBV11-2 with TRBJ1-2, with D tentatively TRBD1 (5 bases). CDR3 size: 14 residues. Germline V gene sequence: CDR1 SGHAT, CDR2 FQNNGV. V lost 6 bases, J lost 4 bases, and 15 bases lay in between. The CDR3 loop reads CASSSTVGAYGYTF. CDR3 DNA: TGTGCCAGCAGTTCGACCGTCGGGGCCTATGGCTACACCTTC. Filled out from reference TRBV11-2 and TRBJ1-2, the complete variable domain reads EAGVAQSPRYKIIEKRQSVAFWCNPISGHATLYWYQQILGQGPKLLIQFQNNGVVDDSQLPKDRFSAERLKGVDSTLKIQPAKLEDSAVYLCASSSTVGAYGYTFGSGTRLTVV.

The J gene is TRBJ2-2, the V gene TRBV5-1; 12 nucleotides match TRBD2. V was clipped by 3 bases and J by 7 bases; unmatched bases: 7. Germline V CDR1 and CDR2: SGHRS, YFSETQ. The length of the CDR3 is 16 residues. DNA for the CDR3: TGCGCCAGCAGCTCCTGGACTAGCGGGGTTATCGGGGAGCTGTTTTTT. Translation gives CASSSWTSGVIGELFF.

The chain is built from TRBV5-4 and TRBJ1-1; D uncertain. Per the germline V gene, CDR1 is SGHNT and CDR2 is YYREEE (reference sequence). Trimming removed 4 bases from V and 4 bases from J, with 14 bases in between. The CDR3 sequence is 14 residues long. Here the CDR3 DNA reads TGTGCCAGCAGCGGGCAGGAGTTTGGCACTGAAGCTTTCTTT. Protein sequence: CASSGQEFGTEAFF.

The chain links TRBV5-4 to TRBJ2-6; 12 nucleotides match TRBD1. Unmatched junction bases numbered 5, after V lost 3 bases and J lost 4 bases. This CDR3 is built from 17 residues. CDR1 SGHNT and CDR2 YYREEE come from the germline V gene (reference sequence). In DNA form, the CDR3 reads TGTGCCAGCAGCTGGGGACAGGGGGCGCAAGGGGCCAACGTCCTGACTTTC. Its translation: CASSWGQGAQGANVLTF.

This clone was recorded only once. The rearrangement links TRBV9 to TRBJ2-1; no firm D call. With 0 bases removed from V and 6 bases from J, the gap between germline ends came to 7 bases. The CDR3 runs to 13 residues. CDR1 and CDR2 from the germline V gene are SGDLS and YYNGEE. The CDR3 DNA is TGTGCCAGCAGCGTAGGAAAGGGCAATGAGCAGTTCTTC. Encoded protein: CASSVGKGNEQFF.